The clone carrying this TCR beta chain was seen many times. Arm-PCR of CDR3 regions with iRepertoire HTBI primers generated TCR beta libraries. TCRdb called the multiplex PCR reads again in MiXCR, with one record for every CDR3 protein. The top ten clones hold more than 10% of a sample with about 560,000 distinct CDR3 sequences, about 16% of them seen once. As for time point: newly diagnosed GD, antithyroid drugs for less than 3 months. Extracted RNA from PBMCs served as the source of the TCR library. These data originate in a study of regulatory T cells in long-lasting Graves disease. This CDR3 spans 16 amino acids. The germline gives CDR1 SGHRS, CDR2 YFSETQ. With V trimmed by 6 bases and J by 4 bases, 8 bases remained unmatched. These same records also appear under a second study, on T cells in Graves' hyperthyroidism and ophthalmopathy.

The chain has TRBV5-1 and TRBJ2-3; 13 nucleotides match TRBD2. This specimen consisted of peripheral blood mononuclear cells (PBMCs), obtained at new diagnosis, from a patient treated with antithyroid drugs. The TCR was taken from a man aged 18-30 years with Graves disease. The CDR3 spells CASNQRTSGSPDTQYF. The CDR3 region has the DNA TGCGCCAGCAACCAGCGGACTAGCGGGAGCCCAGATACGCAGTATTTT.